Described below is a single T cell receptor (beta chain) sequence and its context. The antigen remains unidentified. This entry belongs to a study of T cell repertoires in cytomegalovirus infection. TCRdb re-analysed the reads in MiXCR, keeping a single row per CDR3 protein. The table has about 27,000 distinct CDR3 sequences, under 20% seen once; the top ten hold roughly 80%. Trimming left V 3 bases short and J 0 bases short, with 2 bases between. In germline, CDR1 is MDHEN, CDR2 SYDVKM. This CDR3 spans 12 amino acids. The chain is built from TRBV28 and TRBJ2-5; D is ambiguous. The input for sequencing was CD8+ T cells from cultured PBMCs, taken from culture after CMV antigen stimulation. The TCR comes from a human donor in good health (CMV status not recorded). Some clones in this sample may be carry-over from other donors' samples. The CDR3 loop is CASSLYQETQYF. The CDR3 nucleotides read TGTGCCAGCAGTTTGTACCAAGAGACCCAGTACTTC. Looking up the rest from reference TRBV28 and TRBJ2-5 gives the full variable domain: DVKVTQSSRYLVKRTGEKVFLECVQDMDHENMFWYRQDPGLGLRLIYFSYDVKMKEKGDIPEGYSVSREKKERFSLILESASTNQTSMYLCASSLYQETQYFGPGTRLLVL.